These 30 T cell receptor beta chains share one sample of origin, sequenced in a study of CD8+ T cells in alopecia areata. Extraction of RNA preceded its reverse transcription into cDNA, which served as the sequencing template. The table came from immunoSEQ multiplex PCR; TCRdb's copy has only in-frame clones and leaves some out. The sample has 190,000 or so clones, under 60% seen once. Treatment defined: oral pan-JAK inhibitor, 5-10 mg twice daily. Sample: CD8+ T cells sorted from blood, taken at week 24, from a patient treated with tofacitinib. These receptors were taken from a human donor with alopecia areata.

This clone was recorded a few times. This chain links TRBV6-5 with TRBJ1-5; no definite D call. The CDR3 contains 13 residues. Germline CDR1 is MNHEY and CDR2 is SVGAGI. Trimming shortened V by 2 bases and J by 1 base, and 3 bases separated the two germline ends. CDR3 nucleotides: TGTGCCAGCAGTTACGGCAGCAATCAGCCCCAGCATTTT. Translation gives CASSYGSNQPQHF.

This clone was detected only a few times. V gene TRBV7-9 combines with J gene TRBJ2-7, with TRBD2 identical over 7 bases. The CDR3 sequence is 15 residues long. Unmatched junction bases numbered 13, after V lost 5 bases and J lost 6 bases. Germline V gene data show CDR1 as SEHNR and CDR2 as FQNEAQ (reference sequence). The CDR3 reads CASSLGGTPVREQYF. In nucleotides, the CDR3 is TGTGCCAGCAGCCTGGGAGGGACTCCGGTCCGCGAGCAGTACTTC.

The chain carries TRBV5-6 and TRBJ2-7; 7 positions agree with TRBD1. CDR1 SGHDT and CDR2 YYEEEE come from the germline V gene. This CDR3 is built from 12 residues. V trimming: 3 bases; J trimming: 6 bases; junction bases outside the gene matches: 3. CDR3 region: CASSSRGREQYF. In DNA, the CDR3 is TGTGCCAGCAGCTCGAGGGGGCGCGAGCAGTACTTC.

This clone was recorded a few times. The chain has TRBV29-1 and TRBJ2-6; either TRBD1 or TRBD2 may supply D (5 bases each). The CDR3 is 19 residues long. Germline CDR1 and CDR2: SQVTM and ANQGSEA. Trimming stripped 2 bases from V and 2 bases from J, with 22 bases between. CDR3 protein: CSVEFQGRVQEAGANVLTF. For the CDR3, the DNA is TGCAGCGTTGAATTCCAGGGACGGGTTCAGGAGGCTGGGGCCAACGTCCTGACTTTC.

This clone was seen more than once but under ten times. The chain is built from TRBV10-3 and TRBJ2-1; D possibly corresponds to TRBD2 (5 bases). CDR3 length: 11 residues. V lost 6 bases, J lost 5 bases, and 5 bases lay in between. The germline V gene encodes CDR1 ENHRY and CDR2 SYGVKD. The CDR3 nucleotides read TGTGCCATCAGGGAGGACAATGAGCAGTTCTTC. Translating it yields CAIREDNEQFF.

The V and J genes are TRBV6-5 and TRBJ2-5; 8 bases are a match to TRBD2. The CDR3 is 15 residues long. J lost 3 bases, V lost 7 bases, and 10 bases had no gene match. CDR1 is MNHEY, CDR2 SVGAGI, per germline. In DNA form, the CDR3 reads TGTGCCAGCAAGGATATATCGGGGGGGGAAGAGACCCAGTACTTC. Translation: CASKDISGGEETQYF.

The rearrangement links TRBV6-6 to TRBJ2-5; the D is unclear. The CDR3 has 14 amino acids. V lost 6 bases and J lost 1, with 12 bases in between. Germline CDR1 reads MNHNY; CDR2 reads SVGAGI (reference sequence). The CDR3 protein is CASSLGWGQETQYF. The CDR3 DNA is TGTGCCAGCAGCCTAGGGTGGGGCCAAGAGACCCAGTACTTC.

The chain combines TRBV27 with TRBJ2-1; D unclear. Germline assignment: CDR1 MNHEY and CDR2 SMNVEV (reference sequence). V lost 3 bases and J lost 16, with 16 bases in between. The length of the CDR3 is 12 residues. The CDR3 loop is CASSFGGPFKFF. The CDR3 DNA follows: TGTGCCAGCAGTTTTGGTGGACCCTTTAAATTCTTC.

CDR3 in amino acids: CASSIGQGEPQHF. DNA of the CDR3: TGTGCCAGTAGTATAGGGCAGGGGGAACCCCAGCATTTT. V is TRBV19 and J is TRBJ1-5; TRBD1 matches 7 bases. In germline, CDR1 is LNHDA, CDR2 SQIVND (reference sequence). The CDR3 has 13 residues. Losses at the gene ends were 1 base for V and 10 bases for J; bases not matched to a gene: 4.

V usage is TRBV27 and J usage is TRBJ1-1; the match to TRBD1 covers 8 bases. J gave up 7 bases and V 5 bases, and 3 bases lay outside the gene matches. The CDR3 is 12 amino acids. CDR1 MNHEY and CDR2 SMNVEV come from the germline V gene (reference sequence). The CDR3 DNA is TGTGCCAGCAGTCGACAGGGGAGTGAAGCTTTCTTT. Translation: CASSRQGSEAFF.

The rearrangement joins TRBV5-1 to TRBJ2-3; the D is unclear. Germline-derived CDR1 and CDR2 are SGHRS and YFSETQ. This CDR3 spans 12 amino acids. The CDR3 sequence: CAKYSSTDTQYF. In nucleotides, the CDR3 is TGCGCAAAGTACTCCAGCACAGATACGCAGTATTTT. Combining the CDR3 with reference TRBV5-1 and TRBJ2-3 gives the whole variable domain KAGVTQTPRYLIKTRGQQVTLSCSPISGHRSVSWYQQTPGQGLQFLFEYFSETQRNKGNFPGRFSGRQFSNSRSEMNVSTLELGDSALYLCAKYSSTDTQYFGPGTRLTVL.

This clone showed up just once. The chain uses TRBV9 and TRBJ2-3; D unresolved. The CDR3 sequence is 14 residues long. Trimming shortened V by 0 bases and J by 8 bases, and 13 bases separated the two germline ends. Germline values: CDR1 SGDLS, CDR2 YYNGEE. The CDR3 bases are TGTGCCAGCAGCGTAGTCTATTCCCCCGTTACGCAGTATTTT. Protein sequence: CASSVVYSPVTQYF.

The chain employs TRBV19 and TRBJ1-6, with 8 bases identical to TRBD1. V shed 4 bases and J 9 bases; nucleotides not matched to a gene: 5. This CDR3 is built from 14 residues. The germline V gene encodes CDR1 LNHDA and CDR2 SQIVND (reference sequence). The CDR3 region has the DNA TGTGCCAGTAGTAGGGGACAGGAAATTTCACCCCTCCACTTT. Translating it yields CASSRGQEISPLHF.

CDR3 sequence (DNA): TGTGCCAGCAGGACAGGGAGTCGGGGCACCATATATTTT. Its protein product is CASRTGSRGTIYF. This chain links TRBV6-5 with TRBJ1-3; 7 nucleotides align to TRBD1. V was clipped by 6 bases and J by 9 bases; unmatched bases: 8. CDR1 is MNHEY, CDR2 SVGAGI, per germline. CDR3 length: 13 amino acids.

This clone came up once. The genes are TRBV9 and TRBJ2-3; possible D gene TRBD2, 7 bases. This CDR3 has 17 residues. Germline CDR1 and CDR2: SGDLS and YYNGEE. The V and J ends lost 0 bases and 11 bases respectively, with 25 bases between them. CDR3 bases: TGTGCCAGCAGCGTAGGGGGGGGCGCCCCACCCGATCCTCAGCAGTATTTT. It encodes CASSVGGGAPPDPQQYF.

This clone has just one count. This chain joins TRBV5-6 and TRBJ1-2; unclear D gene. V lost 0 bases, J lost 0 bases, and 9 bases lay in between. The CDR3 runs 15 residues. CDR1 is SGHDT and CDR2 is YYEEEE in the germline V gene. CDR3 nucleotides: TGTGCCAGCAGCTTGGTGGTCACAACTAACTATGGCTACACCTTC. As protein: CASSLVVTTNYGYTF.

The J gene is TRBJ2-7, the V gene TRBV4-1; D not resolved. The germline V and J ends were trimmed by 2 bases and 6 bases, with 5 bases remaining between them. This CDR3 comprises 11 residues. Germline CDR1 reads MGHRA; CDR2 reads YSYEKL. The CDR3: CASSQYGEQYF. CDR3 DNA: TGCGCCAGCAGCCAATATGGCGAGCAGTACTTC.

This clone was counted a single time. The V call is TRBV13, the J call TRBJ2-7, with 10 positions matching TRBD2. Germline trimming cut 0 bases from V and 3 bases from J; bases unmatched to any gene: 2. The CDR3 runs 15 residues. Per the germline V gene, CDR1 is PRHDT and CDR2 is FYEKMQ (reference sequence). CDR3 region: CASSLGRTSGYEQYF. The CDR3 nucleotides read TGTGCCAGCAGCTTAGGTAGGACTAGCGGCTACGAGCAGTACTTC.

There are a few counts of this clone. This chain links TRBV29-1 with TRBJ2-7; either TRBD1 or TRBD2 may fit D (5 bases each). This CDR3 has 15 residues. Germline V lookup: CDR1 SQVTM, CDR2 ANQGSEA. Trimming cost V 1 base and J 6 bases, with 19 bases left between them. CDR3 sequence reads: CSVEGLSGTRREQYF. CDR3 coding DNA: TGCAGCGTTGAAGGCCTATCCGGGACCAGACGCGAGCAGTACTTC.

In its sample, this clone was seen once. In nucleotides, the CDR3 is TGTGCCAGCAGTGAGGACAGTAGCAATCAGCCCCAGCATTTT. It yields the protein CASSEDSSNQPQHF. V usage is TRBV2 and J usage is TRBJ1-5; D may be TRBD1 (6 bases). Trimming left V 3 bases short and J 0 bases short, with 6 bases between. The CDR3 consists of 14 residues. Germline V CDR1 and CDR2: SNHLY, FYNNEI. Supplemented by reference TRBV2 and TRBJ1-5, the full variable domain reads EPEVTQTPSHQVTQMGQEVILRCVPISNHLYFYWYRQILGQKVEFLVSFYNNEISEKSEIFDDQFSVERPDGSNFTLKIRSTKLEDSAMYFCASSEDSSNQPQHFGDGTRLSIL.

CDR3 region: CASSPLGAATDTQYF. DNA of the CDR3: TGTGCCAGCAGCCCACTAGGGGCAGCCACAGATACGCAGTATTTT. This chain uses TRBV7-2 with TRBJ2-3; D possibly matches TRBD1 or TRBD2 (5 bases each). CDR1 and CDR2 from the germline V gene are SGHTA and FQGNSA. The CDR3 has 15 amino acids. V dropped 5 bases and J dropped 2 bases, with 14 bases sitting between them.

As to this clone: Other DNA sequences within the sample encode an identical CDR3. The chain recombines TRBV2 with TRBJ2-3; D not certain. The ends were cut back, 1 base at V and 3 bases at J, with 5 bases in the middle. This CDR3 is built from 13 residues. Germline lookup yields CDR1 SNHLY and CDR2 FYNNEI. CDR3 sequence reads: CASSEGGTDTQYF. Here the CDR3 DNA reads TGTGCCAGCAGTGAAGGGGGAACAGATACGCAGTATTTT.

CDR3 DNA sequence: TGTGCCTGGAGAGGACCAGCGCAGGGGGAGCAGTTCTTC. It codes for CAWRGPAQGEQFF. J is TRBJ2-1 and V is TRBV30, with a weak D call TRBD1 (6 bases). The CDR3 consists of 13 residues. V gave up 3 bases and J gave up 10 bases, with 16 bases separating them. CDR1 and CDR2 from the germline V gene are GTSNPN and SVGIG (reference sequence).

This clone has just a few counts. The CDR3 sequence: CSVQNTEAFF. The DNA of the CDR3 is TGCAGCGTCCAGAACACTGAAGCTTTCTTT. The chain couples TRBV29-1 to TRBJ1-1; D gene ambiguous. The CDR3 spans 10 residues. V shed 6 bases and J shed 1 base, with 3 bases lying between them. From germline, CDR1 is SQVTM and CDR2 ANQGSEA.

The V call is TRBV29-1, the J call TRBJ2-3; TRBD2 is a possible D gene (7 bases). This CDR3 has 13 amino acids. CDR1 is SQVTM and CDR2 is ANQGSEA in the germline V gene. Trimming took 4 bases from V and 1 from J, leaving 9 bases between them. Here the CDR3 reads CSVVGGRTDTQYF. The CDR3 nucleotides read TGCAGCGTTGTCGGGGGGCGCACAGATACGCAGTATTTT.

The J gene is TRBJ2-7, the V gene TRBV9; D gene uncertain. V dropped 0 bases and J dropped 3 bases, with 13 bases sitting between them. The CDR3 is made up of 15 amino acids. Germline V gives CDR1 SGDLS, CDR2 YYNGEE. CDR3 residues: CASSVAGDGSYEQYF. CDR3 bases: TGTGCCAGCAGCGTAGCTGGAGACGGAAGCTACGAGCAGTACTTC.

This clone was detected a few times. The chain combines TRBV25-1 with TRBJ1-2; D gene uncertain. Germline CDR1 is MGHDK and CDR2 is SYGVNS. The CDR3 extends over 12 amino acids. V lost 5 bases to trimming and J lost 4 bases, with 8 bases between them. In DNA, the CDR3 is TGTGCCAGCAGTACGTTTCGCTATGGCTACACCTTC. It encodes CASSTFRYGYTF.

The chain combines TRBV2 with TRBJ1-5, with TRBD1 as a possible D gene (5 bases). The germline V and J ends were trimmed by 6 bases and 4 bases, with 10 bases remaining between them. The CDR3 is 13 amino acids. From germline, CDR1 is SNHLY and CDR2 FYNNEI. DNA for the CDR3: TGTGCCAGCAGGGGACGGACTAATCAGCCCCAGCATTTT. Protein product: CASRGRTNQPQHF.

J is TRBJ2-5 and V is TRBV7-6; TRBD2 matches at 9 bases. This CDR3 is 16 amino acids long. Germline CDR1 and CDR2: SGHVS and FNYEAQ. The V and J ends lost 2 bases and 5 bases, in that order; junction bases with no gene match: 9. The CDR3 sequence is CASSLPASGISETQYF. The DNA of the CDR3 is TGTGCCAGCAGCTTACCGGCTAGCGGGATTTCGGAGACCCAGTACTTC. The whole variable domain, filled in from reference TRBV7-6 and TRBJ2-5, reads GAGVSQSPRYKVTKRGQDVALRCDPISGHVSLYWYRQALGQGPEFLTYFNYEAQQDKSGLPNDRFSAERPEGSISTLTIQRTEQRDSAMYRCASSLPASGISETQYFGPGTRLLVL.

This clone was counted between two and nine times. The V gene is TRBV27, the J gene TRBJ1-4, with TRBD1 matching 9 bases. This CDR3 has 14 amino acids. CDR1 and CDR2 (germline): MNHEY, SMNVEV (reference sequence). Germline trimming cut 5 bases from V and 6 bases from J; bases unmatched to any gene: 4. CDR3 region: CASSTRTGDEKLFF. Written as DNA, the CDR3 is TGTGCCAGCAGTACCCGGACAGGGGATGAAAAACTGTTTTTT.